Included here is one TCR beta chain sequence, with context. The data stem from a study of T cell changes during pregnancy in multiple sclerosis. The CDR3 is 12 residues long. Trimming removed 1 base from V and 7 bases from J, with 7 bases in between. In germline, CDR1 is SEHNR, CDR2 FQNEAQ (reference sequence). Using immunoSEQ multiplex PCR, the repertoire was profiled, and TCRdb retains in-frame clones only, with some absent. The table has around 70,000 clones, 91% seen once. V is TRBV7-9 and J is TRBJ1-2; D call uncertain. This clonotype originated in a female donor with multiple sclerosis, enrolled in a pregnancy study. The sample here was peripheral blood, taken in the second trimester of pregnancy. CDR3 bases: TGTGCCAGCAGCTTAGAGGCGGGTGGCTACACCTTC. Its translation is CASSLEAGGYTF.